The 21 T cell receptor beta chains below were found in one sample sequenced in a study of CD8 T cells in Susac syndrome. Random hexamers were used to reverse transcribe an amount of about 0.45 to 1 ug RNA. One entry per CDR3 protein, called by TCRdb with MiXCR from the immunoSEQ multiplex PCR reads. The top ten hold roughly 0.1% of the sample, which has roughly 400,000 distinct CDR3 sequences, 75% to 90% seen once. The material sequenced was CD8+ T cells from PBMCs. Receptors were obtained from a human donor with multiple sclerosis.

The rearrangement uses TRBV4-1 and TRBJ2-1; 8 nucleotides match TRBD2. The CDR3 spans 19 residues. Germline lookup yields CDR1 MGHRA and CDR2 YSYEKL. Trimming cost V 2 bases and J 0 bases; bases outside gene matches: 12. This CDR3 reads CASSQNGFPTSGSYNEQFF. CDR3 DNA sequence: TGCGCCAGCAGCCAAAATGGGTTTCCCACTAGCGGCTCCTACAATGAGCAGTTCTTC.

The V call is TRBV12-3 or TRBV12-4, the J call TRBJ2-6, with no clear D. Trimming removed 6 bases from V and 0 bases from J, with 24 bases in between. The CDR3 runs to 20 residues. The CDR3 spells CASSRRQEFNPYSGANVLTF. CDR3 bases: TGTGCCAGCAGCCGGAGACAAGAGTTTAACCCCTACTCTGGGGCCAACGTCCTGACTTTC.

The V call is TRBV6-4, the J call TRBJ1-5; D is unresolved. V lost 3 bases to trimming and J lost 7 bases, with 10 bases between them. Germline CDR1 reads MRHNA; CDR2 reads SNTAGT. There are 13 residues in the CDR3. The CDR3, as DNA: TGTGCCAGCAGTGAGGAGTCCGGGCAGCCCCAGCATTTT. Its protein is CASSEESGQPQHF.

The rearrangement uses TRBV12-3 or TRBV12-4 and TRBJ1-2, with D possibly matching TRBD1 (6 bases). The CDR3 is 15 amino acids. V dropped 6 bases and J dropped 3 bases, with 17 bases sitting between them. The CDR3 spells CASSQTGRFYYGYTF. The CDR3 bases are TGTGCCAGCAGCCAGACAGGCCGCTTTTACTATGGCTACACCTTC.

The chain uses TRBV5-1 and TRBJ1-2; D is undetermined. CDR3 size: 12 residues. The V gene's germline CDR1 is SGHRS and CDR2 YFSETQ. V gave up 5 bases and J gave up 7 bases, with 12 bases separating them. CDR3 bases: TGCGCCAGCAGTTTAAGAGGCCCTGGCTACACCTTC. Amino acid sequence: CASSLRGPGYTF.

The V gene is TRBV11-2, the J gene TRBJ2-1; D tentatively fits TRBD1 or TRBD2 (5 bases each). This CDR3 has 13 amino acids. V lost 4 bases, J lost 8 bases, and 12 bases lay in between. Germline V CDR1 and CDR2: SGHAT, FQNNGV. As DNA, the CDR3 is TGTGCCAGCAGCTCAGGACACGGGGATGAGCAGTTCTTC. It is translated as CASSSGHGDEQFF.

The J gene is TRBJ2-7, the V gene TRBV7-6; 7 nucleotides align to TRBD1. The germline V gene has CDR1 SGHVS and CDR2 FNYEAQ. The junction had 12 bases not matched to a gene; V was cut back by 4 bases and J by 3 bases. The CDR3 covers 16 residues. The CDR3 protein is CASSSGGWDRRYEQYF. The CDR3 nucleotides are TGTGCCAGCAGCTCGGGTGGATGGGACAGACGCTACGAGCAGTACTTC.

The J gene is TRBJ2-7, the V gene TRBV4-1; perhaps TRBD2 as D (5 bases). The germline V and J ends were trimmed by 0 bases and 2 bases, with 11 bases remaining between them. The CDR3 extends over 15 amino acids. Germline-derived CDR1 and CDR2 are MGHRA and YSYEKL. CDR3 coding DNA: TGCGCCAGCAGCCAAGAGACTAATCCGACCTACGAGCAGTACTTC. Its protein is CASSQETNPTYEQYF.

This clonotype was seen only a few times. The CDR3 DNA reads as TGTGCCAGCAGCCCGTGGACAGGTTTGAACACTGAAGCTTTCTTT. As protein: CASSPWTGLNTEAFF. V gene TRBV11-2 combines with J gene TRBJ1-1; 7 bases match TRBD1. CDR3 length equals 15 residues. Germline V gives CDR1 SGHAT, CDR2 FQNNGV. The ends lost 5 bases at V and 0 bases at J; junction bases unmatched: 6.

This sequence joins TRBV30 and TRBJ2-7; D may be TRBD2 (5 bases). V was trimmed by 0 bases and J by 2 bases, leaving 11 bases between them. The CDR3 length is 14 residues. Per the germline V gene, CDR1 is GTSNPN and CDR2 is SVGIG (reference sequence). CDR3 protein: CAWSVDSGTYEQYF. CDR3 coding DNA: TGTGCCTGGAGTGTGGACTCAGGAACCTACGAGCAGTACTTC.

This clonotype has only a few counts. The rearrangement joins TRBV27 to TRBJ1-1, with D hard to call. CDR1 and CDR2 (germline): MNHEY, SMNVEV (reference sequence). The V end was cut by 5 bases, the J end by 0 bases, with 10 bases between. The CDR3 has 14 residues. The CDR3: CASSPPGMNTEAFF. The CDR3 DNA is TGTGCCAGCAGTCCGCCGGGGATGAACACTGAAGCTTTCTTT.

CDR3 region: CATFSLTSQETQYF. As DNA, the CDR3 is TGTGCCACCTTCTCCCTTACAAGTCAAGAGACCCAGTACTTC. V gene TRBV27 combines with J gene TRBJ2-5; D is uncertain. The V gene lost 10 bases and the J gene lost 2 bases, with 17 bases spanning the gap. Germline V gene lookup returns CDR1 MNHEY and CDR2 SMNVEV (reference sequence). The CDR3 totals 14 residues.

V usage is TRBV11-2 and J usage is TRBJ2-5; 8 bases match TRBD1. CDR3 length equals 12 residues. Per germline, CDR1 SGHAT and CDR2 FQNNGV. V was clipped by 3 bases and J by 13 bases; unmatched bases: 7. The CDR3 spells CASSFSGGRGYF. Written as DNA, the CDR3 is TGTGCCAGCAGCTTTTCAGGGGGCCGGGGGTACTTC.

V usage is TRBV14 and J usage is TRBJ2-7; a weak D match, TRBD1 (5 bases). V lost 3 bases and J 1 base, leaving 13 bases between the germline ends. Germline CDR1 reads SGHDN; CDR2 reads FVKESK. This CDR3 is 15 amino acids long. In DNA form, the CDR3 reads TGTGCCAGCAGCCAGAGACAGTCTATATCCTACGAGCAGTACTTC. This codes for CASSQRQSISYEQYF. The full variable domain, its missing parts supplied by reference TRBV14 and TRBJ2-7, is EAGVTQFPSHSVIEKGQTVTLRCDPISGHDNLYWYRRVMGKEIKFLLHFVKESKQDESGMPNNRFLAERTGGTYSTLKVQPAELEDSGVYFCASSQRQSISYEQYFGPGTRLTVT.

V and J are TRBV20-1 and TRBJ2-1; a possible D gene is TRBD2 (6 bases). Germline loops: CDR1 DFQATT, CDR2 SNEGSKA (reference sequence). The CDR3 runs to 13 residues. V was trimmed by 6 bases and J by 6 bases, leaving 15 bases between them. The CDR3 here is CSASTREVNEQFF. The CDR3, as DNA: TGCAGTGCGTCGACTAGGGAGGTCAATGAGCAGTTCTTC.

The sample holds one count of this clonotype. The V gene is TRBV4-1, the J gene TRBJ2-1; unclear D gene. CDR1 and CDR2 (germline): MGHRA, YSYEKL. The ends were cut back, 3 bases at V and 5 bases at J, with 5 bases in the middle. CDR3 size: 12 residues. CDR3 bases: TGCGCCAGCAGCCACCCTAACAATGAGCAGTTCTTC. It encodes CASSHPNNEQFF.

J is TRBJ2-5 and V is TRBV7-9; maybe TRBD1 (6 bases). Looked up from germline, CDR1 is SEHNR and CDR2 is FQNEAQ (reference sequence). Trimming cost V 5 bases and J 3 bases, with 19 bases left between them. The CDR3 has 16 amino acids. The CDR3 coding sequence is TGTGCCAGCAGCGCCCGACCTACGGACAGCAAAGAGACCCAGTACTTC. This gives the protein CASSARPTDSKETQYF.

The chain recombines TRBV3-1 with TRBJ2-6, with TRBD1 matching 9 bases. CDR1 is LGHDT, CDR2 YNNKEL, per germline (reference sequence). This CDR3 spans 20 amino acids. Trimming at V came to 5 bases and at J to 0 bases, leaving 14 bases not matched to a gene. CDR3 protein: CASSDLNLGQGPSGANVLTF. DNA of the CDR3: TGTGCCAGCAGCGATCTAAATTTGGGACAGGGACCCTCTGGGGCCAACGTCCTGACTTTC.

The V gene is TRBV27, the J gene TRBJ2-7, with 7 bases that match TRBD1. The CDR3 loop spans 13 amino acids. Germline assignment: CDR1 MNHEY and CDR2 SMNVEV (reference sequence). With V trimmed by 5 bases and J by 5 bases, 6 bases remained unmatched. CDR3 nucleotides: TGTGCCAGCAGTCTGACAGGGTTTAACGAGCAGTACTTC. It translates to CASSLTGFNEQYF.

Here the CDR3 DNA reads TGTGCCAGCATCTTAGCGGGAGGATCCACAGATACGCAGTATTTT. Encoded protein: CASILAGGSTDTQYF. This chain joins TRBV27 and TRBJ2-3, with 10 bases aligning to TRBD2. The germline V gene encodes CDR1 MNHEY and CDR2 SMNVEV (reference sequence). The CDR3 has 15 amino acids. V lost 7 bases to trimming and J lost 2 bases; unmatched junction nucleotides: 6.

This clonotype was observed a handful of times. The gene calls are TRBV27 and TRBJ1-5, with D possibly matching TRBD1 (5 bases). CDR1 is MNHEY, CDR2 SMNVEV, per germline (reference sequence). V was cut by 3 bases and J by 4 bases, with 10 bases left in between. This CDR3 spans 14 amino acids. CDR3 region: CASSLPGVNQPQHF. DNA of the CDR3: TGTGCCAGCAGTTTGCCGGGGGTGAATCAGCCCCAGCATTTT.